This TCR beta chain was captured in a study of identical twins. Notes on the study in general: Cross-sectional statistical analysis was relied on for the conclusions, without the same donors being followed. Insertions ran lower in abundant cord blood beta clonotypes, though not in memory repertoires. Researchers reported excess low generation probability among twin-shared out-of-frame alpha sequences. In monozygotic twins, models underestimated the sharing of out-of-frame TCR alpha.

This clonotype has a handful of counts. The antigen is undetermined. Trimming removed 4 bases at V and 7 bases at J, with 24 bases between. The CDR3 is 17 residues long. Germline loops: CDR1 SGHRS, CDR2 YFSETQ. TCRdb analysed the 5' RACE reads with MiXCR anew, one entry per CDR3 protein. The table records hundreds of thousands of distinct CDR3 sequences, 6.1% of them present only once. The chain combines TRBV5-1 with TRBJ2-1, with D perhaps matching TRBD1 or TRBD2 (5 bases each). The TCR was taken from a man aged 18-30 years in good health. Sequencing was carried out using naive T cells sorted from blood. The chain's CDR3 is CASSEWKSGTAGNEQFF. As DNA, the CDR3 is TGCGCCAGCAGCGAGTGGAAATCCGGGACCGCCGGGAATGAGCAGTTCTTC.